Each of the 29 T cell receptor beta chains below was sequenced from the same sample in a study. TCRdb passed the RT-PCR reads through MiXCR, listing each CDR3 protein once. The table records 650,000 to 800,000 distinct CDR3 sequences, about 14% of them present only once. The sequenced sample was memory CD4+ T cells from blood. Every receptor here comes from a female donor in good health, serving as a healthy control.

The chain carries TRBV5-1 and TRBJ2-1; tentative D call: TRBD2 (5 bases). The CDR3 contains 15 residues. Germline CDR1 is SGHRS and CDR2 is YFSETQ. V lost 4 bases and J lost 0, with 11 bases in between. The CDR3 nucleotides are TGCGCCAGCAGCGGCGGACGGGGCTCCTACAATGAGCAGTTCTTC. It translates to CASSGGRGSYNEQFF.

In its sample, this clonotype was seen a few times. This chain links TRBV15 with TRBJ2-1; TRBD1 agrees at 12 bases. The germline CDR1 and CDR2 sequences are LNHNV and YYDKDF (reference sequence). V dropped 1 base and J dropped 7; count of bases not matched to a gene: 8. The CDR3 totals 17 residues. CDR3 region: CATSRGGTGGLTNEQFF. In nucleotides, the CDR3 is TGTGCCACCAGCAGAGGGGGGACAGGGGGCCTTACGAATGAGCAGTTCTTC.

This clonotype has only a few counts. The chain employs TRBV7-2 and TRBJ2-1, with 10 bases identical to TRBD2. Trimming at V came to 5 bases and at J to 10 bases, leaving 8 bases not matched to a gene. CDR3 size: 14 residues. Per germline, CDR1 SGHTA and CDR2 FQGNSA. CDR3 protein: CASSLSGGALEQFF. The CDR3 bases are TGTGCCAGCAGCCTGAGCGGGGGGGCCTTGGAGCAGTTCTTC.

This clonotype has more than one count but fewer than ten. This rearrangement joins TRBV7-9 to TRBJ2-7, with D maybe TRBD1 (6 bases). Germline loops: CDR1 SEHNR, CDR2 FQNEAQ (reference sequence). The length of the CDR3 is 14 residues. V lost 5 bases and J 2 bases, leaving 13 bases between the germline ends. CDR3: CASSRAGDTYEQYF. In nucleotides, the CDR3 is TGTGCCAGCAGCCGAGCAGGGGACACCTACGAGCAGTACTTC.

The table lists this clonotype with a few counts. This chain joins TRBV27 and TRBJ2-7; D call uncertain. Per germline, CDR1 MNHEY and CDR2 SMNVEV (reference sequence). Trimming removed 0 bases from V and 1 base from J, with 7 bases in between. The CDR3 contains 14 residues. The CDR3: CASSLSVSSYEQYF. CDR3 sequence (DNA): TGTGCCAGCAGTTTATCAGTCAGTTCCTACGAGCAGTACTTC.

This clonotype was recorded at least ten times. The CDR3 here is CASSYSASGGVDEQFF. CDR3 nucleotides: TGTGCCAGCAGTTACTCGGCTAGCGGAGGGGTCGATGAGCAGTTCTTC. V and J are TRBV6-5 and TRBJ2-1; TRBD2 agrees at 7 bases. This CDR3 region has 16 residues. V shed 0 bases, J shed 8 bases, and the junction held 10 bases outside the gene matches. Germline assignment: CDR1 MNHEY and CDR2 SVGAGI.

Ten or more counts support this clonotype. This sequence joins TRBV29-1 and TRBJ1-1; a possible D gene is TRBD1 (5 bases). The germline CDR1 and CDR2 sequences are SQVTM and ANQGSEA. The CDR3 runs 13 residues. Deletions cut 6 bases from V and 3 bases from J, with 14 bases between. CDR3 sequence reads: CSVRWGSYTEAFF. The CDR3 DNA is TGCAGCGTGCGTTGGGGGAGTTACACTGAAGCTTTCTTT. The complete variable domain, with remaining parts taken from reference TRBV29-1 and TRBJ1-1, reads SAVISQKPSRDICQRGTSLTIQCQVDSQVTMMFWYRQQPGQSLTLIATANQGSEATYESGFVIDKFPISRPNLTFSTLTVSNMSPEDSSIYLCSVRWGSYTEAFFGQGTRLTVV.

This clonotype was picked up many times. The chain couples TRBV6-2 or TRBV6-3 to TRBJ2-7; the match to TRBD2 covers 13 bases. J lost 3 bases, V lost 2 bases, and 13 bases had no gene match. This CDR3 has 19 amino acids. CDR1 is MNHEY and CDR2 is SVGEGT in the germline V gene. Written as DNA, the CDR3 is TGTGCCAGCAGTTACCCAAAACTAGCGGGAGGGGTTCCGCGCTACGAGCAGTACTTC. It is translated as CASSYPKLAGGVPRYEQYF.

This clonotype occurred many times. V usage is TRBV4-1 and J usage is TRBJ2-7, with TRBD1 identical over 10 bases. The V segment lost 0 bases and the J segment 3 bases; nucleotides outside the gene matches: 2. The CDR3 covers 15 residues. Germline loops: CDR1 MGHRA, CDR2 YSYEKL. DNA for the CDR3: TGCGCCAGCAGCCAAGAGGGACAGGGGTTCTACGAGCAGTACTTC. Its protein is CASSQEGQGFYEQYF.

This clonotype showed up just a few times. The genes are TRBV20-1 and TRBJ2-7; perhaps TRBD2 as D (6 bases). Germline loops: CDR1 DFQATT, CDR2 SNEGSKA (reference sequence). The CDR3 has 15 amino acids. The V end lost 3 bases, the J end lost 4 bases, and 19 bases lay between the germline ends. CDR3 in DNA: TGCAGTGCTAGGGTGGCGGGGAGACTTTGGTACGAGCAGTACTTC. Encoded protein: CSARVAGRLWYEQYF.

CDR3: CATSDRQGRNYEQYF. The CDR3, as DNA: TGTGCCACCAGTGACCGACAGGGTAGGAACTACGAGCAGTACTTC. The rearrangement links TRBV24-1 to TRBJ2-7; 7 bases align to TRBD1. The CDR3 extends over 15 amino acids. The V segment lost 4 bases and the J segment 3 bases; nucleotides outside the gene matches: 8. Per germline, CDR1 KGHDR and CDR2 SFDVKD.

This clonotype has more than one count but fewer than ten. This chain joins TRBV20-1 and TRBJ1-4, with a weak D call TRBD1 (6 bases). V lost 3 bases and J lost 7, with 12 bases in between. CDR1 and CDR2 (germline): DFQATT, SNEGSKA (reference sequence). The CDR3 spans 13 residues. CDR3 residues: CSASQGGAEKLFF. For the CDR3, the DNA is TGCAGTGCTAGCCAAGGGGGGGCTGAAAAACTGTTTTTT.

This clonotype was detected many times. The chain recombines TRBV15 with TRBJ1-4; D is ambiguous. CDR3 length equals 14 residues. Trimming stripped 1 base from V and 4 bases from J, with 7 bases between. CDR1 and CDR2 (germline): LNHNV, YYDKDF (reference sequence). CDR3 nucleotides: TGTGCCACCAGCAGAGGTCCCAGTAATGAAAAACTGTTTTTT. Residues: CATSRGPSNEKLFF.

This clonotype was counted many times. This sequence joins TRBV18 and TRBJ2-5; D is ambiguous. The germline V gene encodes CDR1 KGHSH and CDR2 LQKENI. Trimming shortened V by 8 bases and J by 5 bases, and 12 bases separated the two germline ends. The CDR3 totals 12 residues. This CDR3 reads CASSPMGETQYF. The CDR3 nucleotides are TGTGCCAGCAGTCCCATGGGGGAGACCCAGTACTTC.

The table lists this clonotype with many counts. The rearrangement links TRBV29-1 to TRBJ2-5; D not resolved. Between the trimmed V and J ends, which lost 6 bases and 1 base, there was a span of 12 bases. The length of the CDR3 is 13 residues. Germline CDR1 reads SQVTM; CDR2 reads ANQGSEA. CDR3 in amino acids: CSVPIASQETQYF. The CDR3 DNA reads TGCAGCGTCCCCATCGCGAGCCAAGAGACCCAGTACTTC.

This sequence joins TRBV6-1 and TRBJ2-1, with 9 bases aligning to TRBD2. The CDR3 contains 16 residues. Germline values: CDR1 MNHNS, CDR2 SASEGT. V trimming: 1 base; J trimming: 9 bases; junction bases outside the gene matches: 10. This chain's CDR3 is CASSEVGGTSMGEQFF. The CDR3 DNA follows: TGTGCCAGCAGTGAAGTTGGGGGGACTAGCATGGGTGAGCAGTTCTTC.

This clonotype has only a few counts. This chain joins TRBV20-1 and TRBJ2-7; D is unclear. V lost 2 bases, J lost 7 bases, and 9 bases lay in between. Per the germline V gene, CDR1 is DFQATT and CDR2 is SNEGSKA (reference sequence). This CDR3 is 11 amino acids long. The CDR3 is CSARKSEEQYF. CDR3 nucleotide sequence: TGCAGTGCTAGAAAGTCCGAGGAGCAGTACTTC.

This clonotype was counted ten times or more. The rearrangement uses TRBV6-5 and TRBJ2-2; 8 bases map to TRBD2. Germline trimming cut 6 bases from V and 0 bases from J; bases unmatched to any gene: 9. CDR1 MNHEY and CDR2 SVGAGI come from the germline V gene. The CDR3 consists of 17 residues. DNA for the CDR3: TGTGCCAGCAGGCTTGTAGCGGGACCTACGAACACCGGGGAGCTGTTTTTT. Its translation is CASRLVAGPTNTGELFF.

This clonotype has a handful of counts. This chain links TRBV20-1 with TRBJ2-2; the match to TRBD2 covers 11 bases. CDR1 is DFQATT and CDR2 is SNEGSKA in the germline V gene (reference sequence). J was trimmed by 4 bases and V by 3 bases; bases with no gene match: 7. The CDR3 length is 16 residues. CDR3 residues: CSARVSGRAATGELFF. The CDR3 region has the DNA TGCAGTGCTAGGGTTAGCGGGAGGGCCGCCACCGGGGAGCTGTTTTTT.

In its sample, this clonotype was seen a few times. This chain uses TRBV28 with TRBJ1-2, with a weak D call TRBD1 (5 bases). Trimming removed 2 bases at V and 6 bases at J, with 19 bases between. The CDR3 is made up of 16 amino acids. Germline loops: CDR1 MDHEN, CDR2 SYDVKM. The CDR3 DNA reads as TGTGCCAGCAGTTTACCAGGGACCGGGTCTGTAGATGGCTACACCTTC. As protein: CASSLPGTGSVDGYTF.

This chain connects TRBV5-1 to TRBJ2-1; 10 nucleotides match TRBD2. Germline V gene lookup returns CDR1 SGHRS and CDR2 YFSETQ. This CDR3 is 17 amino acids long. J was trimmed by 7 bases and V by 4 bases; bases with no gene match: 14. CDR3 protein: CASSPAASGRRLNEQFF. CDR3 DNA: TGCGCCAGCAGCCCGGCGGCTAGCGGGAGAAGGCTGAATGAGCAGTTCTTC.

This clonotype has at least ten counts. The chain couples TRBV6-2 or TRBV6-3 to TRBJ2-5; 10 nucleotides align to TRBD1. The J segment lost 3 bases and the V segment lost 6 bases, leaving 7 bases of the junction unmatched. CDR3 length: 15 amino acids. The germline gives CDR1 MNHEY, CDR2 SVGEGT. The CDR3 nucleotides are TGTGCCAGCAGACGACGAGGACAGGGGGAAGAGACCCAGTACTTC. This encodes CASRRRGQGEETQYF.

A note on this clonotype: A much larger clone differs by one base, so this may be a read error. The chain combines TRBV29-1 with TRBJ1-3; 8 bases agree with TRBD1. The germline V gene has CDR1 SQVTM and CDR2 ANQGSEA. J was trimmed by 2 bases and V by 3 bases; bases with no gene match: 6. The CDR3 is made up of 15 amino acids. The chain's CDR3 is CSVDIGTGTGNTIYF. The CDR3 bases are TGCAGCGTTGATATCGGGACAGGTACTGGAAACACCATATATTTT.

This clonotype was counted at least ten times. The chain is built from TRBV29-1 and TRBJ1-1; a possible D gene is TRBD1 (6 bases). The germline V and J ends were trimmed by 6 bases and 2 bases, with 10 bases remaining between them. The CDR3 has 12 residues. Looked up from germline, CDR1 is SQVTM and CDR2 is ANQGSEA. The CDR3 DNA reads as TGCAGCGTCAACAGGGCCAACACTGAAGCTTTCTTT. Residues: CSVNRANTEAFF.

This clonotype occurred many times. The J gene is TRBJ2-3, the V gene TRBV20-1; unclear D gene. The CDR3 consists of 12 residues. Germline V gene lookup returns CDR1 DFQATT and CDR2 SNEGSKA (reference sequence). The V and J ends lost 5 bases and 2 bases respectively, with 8 bases between them. The CDR3: CSAHSNTDTQYF. CDR3 in DNA: TGCAGTGCTCATAGTAACACAGATACGCAGTATTTT.

This clonotype occurred many times. The chain recombines TRBV7-2 with TRBJ2-5; the D gene is possibly TRBD1 (6 bases). The CDR3 runs 11 residues. Germline V gene sequence: CDR1 SGHTA, CDR2 FQGNSA. The V and J ends lost 5 bases and 7 bases respectively, with 8 bases between them. The CDR3 DNA is TGTGCCAGCAGCCAAGGGGGGACCCAGTACTTC. Its protein is CASSQGGTQYF.

The J gene is TRBJ2-1, the V gene TRBV5-1; no clear D gene. This CDR3 spans 14 amino acids. V lost 4 bases, J lost 5 bases, and 13 bases lay in between. Germline loops: CDR1 SGHRS, CDR2 YFSETQ. This CDR3 reads CASSPSTVHNEQFF. The CDR3 DNA is TGCGCCAGCAGCCCGAGTACAGTTCACAATGAGCAGTTCTTC.

This clonotype was observed many times. The J gene is TRBJ2-1, the V gene TRBV20-1; 7 positions match TRBD2. J was trimmed by 8 bases and V by 0 bases; bases with no gene match: 7. The CDR3 contains 14 residues. Germline assignment: CDR1 DFQATT and CDR2 SNEGSKA (reference sequence). In DNA form, the CDR3 reads TGCAGTGCTAGAGATATGCTAGCGGCGGATGAGCAGTTCTTC. Translating gives CSARDMLAADEQFF.

There are many counts of this clonotype. The chain recombines TRBV6-5 with TRBJ1-2; D is uncertain. The germline CDR1 and CDR2 sequences are MNHEY and SVGAGI. The CDR3 runs 13 residues. Trimming stripped 10 bases from V and 3 bases from J, with 15 bases between. CDR3 nucleotide sequence: TGTGCCACCTCAGCCGGATACTACTATGGCTACACCTTC. Encoded protein: CATSAGYYYGYTF.